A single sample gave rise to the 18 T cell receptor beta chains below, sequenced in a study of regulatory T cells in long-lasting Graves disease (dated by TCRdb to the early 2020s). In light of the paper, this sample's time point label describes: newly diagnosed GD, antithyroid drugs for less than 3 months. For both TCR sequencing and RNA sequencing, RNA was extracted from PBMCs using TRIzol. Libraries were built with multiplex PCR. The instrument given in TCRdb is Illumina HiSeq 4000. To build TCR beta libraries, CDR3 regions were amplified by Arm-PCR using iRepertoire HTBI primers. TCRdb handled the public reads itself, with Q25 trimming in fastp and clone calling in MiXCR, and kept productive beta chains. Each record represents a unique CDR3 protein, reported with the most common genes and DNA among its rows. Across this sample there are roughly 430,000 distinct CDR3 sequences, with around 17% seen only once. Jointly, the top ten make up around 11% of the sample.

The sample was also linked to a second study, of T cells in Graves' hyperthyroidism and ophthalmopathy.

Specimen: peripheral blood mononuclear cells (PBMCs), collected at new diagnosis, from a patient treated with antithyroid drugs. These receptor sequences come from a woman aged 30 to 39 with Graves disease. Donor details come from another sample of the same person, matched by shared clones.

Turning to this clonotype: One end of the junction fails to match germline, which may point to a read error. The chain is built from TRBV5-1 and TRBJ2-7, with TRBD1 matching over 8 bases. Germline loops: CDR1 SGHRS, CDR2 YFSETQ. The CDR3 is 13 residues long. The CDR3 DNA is TGCGCCGGCAGCTTGGGACAGGACTACGAGCAGTACTTC. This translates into CAGSLGQDYEQYF.

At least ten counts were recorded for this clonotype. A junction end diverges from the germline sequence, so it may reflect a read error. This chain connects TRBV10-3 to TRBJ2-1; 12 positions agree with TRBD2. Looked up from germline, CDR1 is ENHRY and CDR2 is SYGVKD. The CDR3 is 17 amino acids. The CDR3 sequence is CAVRGTSGPYSYNEQFF. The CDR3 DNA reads TGTGCCGTCAGAGGGACTAGCGGGCCTTACTCCTACAATGAGCAGTTCTTC.

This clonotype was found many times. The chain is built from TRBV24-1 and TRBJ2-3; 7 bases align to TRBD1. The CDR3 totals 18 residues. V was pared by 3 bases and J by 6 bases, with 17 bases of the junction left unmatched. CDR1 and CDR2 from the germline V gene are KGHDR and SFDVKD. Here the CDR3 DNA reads TGTGCCACCAGTGATCTAAGAGGACCTGGACAGGCCGCGGATACGCAGTATTTT. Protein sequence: CATSDLRGPGQAADTQYF.

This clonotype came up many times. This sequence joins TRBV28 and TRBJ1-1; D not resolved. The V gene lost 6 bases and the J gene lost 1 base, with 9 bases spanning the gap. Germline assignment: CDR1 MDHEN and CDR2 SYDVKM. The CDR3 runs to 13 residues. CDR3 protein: CASSIWGNTEAFF. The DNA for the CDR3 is TGTGCCAGCAGCATCTGGGGGAACACTGAAGCTTTCTTT.

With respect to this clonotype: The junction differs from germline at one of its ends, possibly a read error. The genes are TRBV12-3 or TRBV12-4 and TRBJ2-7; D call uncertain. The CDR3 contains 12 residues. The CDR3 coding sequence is TGTGCCAGCAGTCCTTTCGCCTACGAGCGGTACTTC. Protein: CASSPFAYERYF.

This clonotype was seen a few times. As DNA, the CDR3 is TGTGCCAGCAGCGTAGGCCAGGGTGACTATCAGCCCCAGCATTTT. Amino acids: CASSVGQGDYQPQHF. The chain couples TRBV9 to TRBJ1-5; maybe TRBD1 (5 bases). The germline V gene encodes CDR1 SGDLS and CDR2 YYNGEE. The CDR3 loop spans 15 amino acids. Trimming pared 0 bases from V and 5 bases from J, leaving 12 bases between.

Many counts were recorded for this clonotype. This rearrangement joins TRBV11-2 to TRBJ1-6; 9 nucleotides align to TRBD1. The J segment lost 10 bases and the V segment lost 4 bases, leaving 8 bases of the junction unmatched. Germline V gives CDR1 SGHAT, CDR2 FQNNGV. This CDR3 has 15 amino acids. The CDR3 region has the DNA TGTGCCAGCAGCTCCACAACAGGGGGCCGATCACCCCTCCACTTT. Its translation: CASSSTTGGRSPLHF.

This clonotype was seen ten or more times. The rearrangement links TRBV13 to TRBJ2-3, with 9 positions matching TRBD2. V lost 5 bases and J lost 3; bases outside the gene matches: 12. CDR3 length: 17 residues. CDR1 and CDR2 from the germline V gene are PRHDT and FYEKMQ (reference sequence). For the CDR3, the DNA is TGTGCCAGCAGCGGACGGCCGGGACTAGCCCTAACAGATACGCAGTATTTT. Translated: CASSGRPGLALTDTQYF. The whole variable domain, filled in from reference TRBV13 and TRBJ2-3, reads AAGVIQSPRHLIKEKRETATLKCYPIPRHDTVYWYQQGPGQDPQFLISFYEKMQSDKGSIPDRFSAQQFSDYHSELNMSSLELGDSALYFCASSGRPGLALTDTQYFGPGTRLTVL.

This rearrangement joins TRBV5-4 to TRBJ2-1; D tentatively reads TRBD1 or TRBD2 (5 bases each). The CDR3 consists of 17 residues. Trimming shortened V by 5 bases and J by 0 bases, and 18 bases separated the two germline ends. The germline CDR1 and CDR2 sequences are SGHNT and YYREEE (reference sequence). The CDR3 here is CASRSGPERSSYNEQFF. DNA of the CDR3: TGTGCCAGCAGGTCGGGGCCCGAAAGGAGCTCCTACAATGAGCAGTTCTTC.

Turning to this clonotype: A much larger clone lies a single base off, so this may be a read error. This CDR3 reads CASRHPGLDRYYEQYF. In DNA form, the CDR3 reads TGTGCCAGCAGACACCCCGGACTAGATCGGTACTACGAGCAGTACTTC. This rearrangement joins TRBV12-3 or TRBV12-4 to TRBJ2-7; 7 bases agree with TRBD2. J was trimmed by 3 bases and V by 6 bases; bases with no gene match: 14. This CDR3 has 16 amino acids.

CDR3 in amino acids: CATSAGDGNEQFF. CDR3 in DNA: TGTGCCACCAGCGCGGGAGACGGCAATGAGCAGTTCTTC. V gene TRBV24-1 combines with J gene TRBJ2-1; the match to TRBD2 covers 7 bases. The V segment lost 7 bases and the J segment 6 bases; nucleotides outside the gene matches: 5. From germline, CDR1 is KGHDR and CDR2 SFDVKD. This CDR3 comprises 13 residues.

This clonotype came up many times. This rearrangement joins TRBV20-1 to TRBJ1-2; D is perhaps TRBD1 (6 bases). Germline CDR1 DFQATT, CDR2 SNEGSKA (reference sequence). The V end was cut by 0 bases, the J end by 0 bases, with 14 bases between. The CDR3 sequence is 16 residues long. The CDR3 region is CSARDQAGGPNYGYTF. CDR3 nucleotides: TGCAGTGCTAGAGATCAGGCCGGGGGCCCTAACTATGGCTACACCTTC.

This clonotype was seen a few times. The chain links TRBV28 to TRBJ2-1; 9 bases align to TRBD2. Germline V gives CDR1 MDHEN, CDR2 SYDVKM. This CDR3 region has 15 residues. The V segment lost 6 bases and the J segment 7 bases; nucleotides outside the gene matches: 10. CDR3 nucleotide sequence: TGTGCCAGCAGCGTTGGCGGGGGGGATGGGAATGAGCAGTTCTTC. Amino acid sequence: CASSVGGGDGNEQFF.

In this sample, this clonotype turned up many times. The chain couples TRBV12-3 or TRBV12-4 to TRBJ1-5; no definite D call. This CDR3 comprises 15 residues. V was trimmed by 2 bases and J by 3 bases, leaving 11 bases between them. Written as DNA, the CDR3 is TGTGCCAGCAGTTTAAGTAGCCTTTTCAATCAGCCCCAGCATTTT. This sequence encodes CASSLSSLFNQPQHF.

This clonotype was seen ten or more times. The CDR3 DNA sequence: TGTGCCAGCATCAACCAGGAAAAACTGTTTTTT. This codes for CASINQEKLFF. The chain is built from TRBV2 and TRBJ1-4; D is undetermined. The CDR3 contains 11 residues. The germline V gene has CDR1 SNHLY and CDR2 FYNNEI. V was shortened by 7 bases and J by 8 bases, with 8 bases between the two germline ends. The variable domain in full, with the rest retrieved from reference TRBV2 and TRBJ1-4, is EPEVTQTPSHQVTQMGQEVILRCVPISNHLYFYWYRQILGQKVEFLVSFYNNEISEKSEIFDDQFSVERPDGSNFTLKIRSTKLEDSAMYFCASINQEKLFFGSGTQLSVL.

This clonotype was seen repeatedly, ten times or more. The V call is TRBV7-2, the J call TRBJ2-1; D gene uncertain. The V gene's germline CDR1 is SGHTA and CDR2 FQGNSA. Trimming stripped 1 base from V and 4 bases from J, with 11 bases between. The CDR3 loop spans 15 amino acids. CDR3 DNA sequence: TGTGCCAGCAGCTTAGACGGCGGTGCGTACAATGAGCAGTTCTTC. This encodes CASSLDGGAYNEQFF.

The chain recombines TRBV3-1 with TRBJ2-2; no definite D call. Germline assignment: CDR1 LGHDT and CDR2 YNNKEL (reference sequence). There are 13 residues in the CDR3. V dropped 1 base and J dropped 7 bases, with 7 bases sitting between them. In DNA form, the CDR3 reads TGTGCCAGCAGCCAAGCTAGGGACGGGGAGCTGTTTTTT. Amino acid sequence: CASSQARDGELFF.

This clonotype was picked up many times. CDR3 nucleotides: TGTGCCAGCAGTGAAGGTCCCCACACAGATACGCAGTATTTT. The encoded protein is CASSEGPHTDTQYF. The chain employs TRBV2 and TRBJ2-3; the D is unclear. Germline V gene data show CDR1 as SNHLY and CDR2 as FYNNEI. The CDR3 is made up of 14 amino acids. V was trimmed by 1 base and J by 2 bases, leaving 7 bases between them.